The 30 T cell receptor beta chains below were found in one sample sequenced in a study of shared clonotypes between healthy human individuals. This table comes from immunoSEQ multiplex PCR, and its TCRdb copy is limited to in-frame clones, with some not included. The sample comprises 550,000 to 700,000 clones, 60% to 75% of which are singletons, and about 1.8% rests with the top ten. Sequenced sample: memory CD4+ T cells sorted from blood. Documented subset: CD45RA-negative fraction. The receptor set was obtained from a woman in her 30s in good health.

The V and J genes are TRBV29-1 and TRBJ2-2; perhaps D is TRBD1 or TRBD2 (5 bases each). Trimming took off 7 bases at V and 7 bases at J, with 16 bases between the two ends. This CDR3 spans 13 amino acids. In germline, CDR1 is SQVTM, CDR2 ANQGSEA. The CDR3 loop is CSESVGVVGELFF. DNA for the CDR3: TGCAGCGAATCCGTGGGGGTCGTCGGGGAGCTGTTTTTT.

The chain has TRBV28 and TRBJ1-1; D not resolved. Trimming left V 5 bases short and J 6 bases short, with 13 bases between. Germline assignment: CDR1 MDHEN and CDR2 SYDVKM. The CDR3 totals 13 residues. CDR3 nucleotides: TGTGCCAGCAGTCTACACTCTAATTCTGAAGCTTTCTTT. As protein: CASSLHSNSEAFF.

This chain connects TRBV6-9 to TRBJ1-2, with 8 positions matching TRBD1. Losses at the gene ends were 4 bases for V and 3 bases for J; bases not matched to a gene: 19. From germline, CDR1 is MNHGY and CDR2 SVAAGI. The CDR3 extends over 19 amino acids. The CDR3 DNA sequence: TGTGCCAGCAGTTCCCGTTCTCTCCTACCGGGACAGGCTTACTATGGCTACACCTTC. It specifies CASSSRSLLPGQAYYGYTF.

The gene calls are TRBV4-1 and TRBJ1-2; D unclear. The CDR3 consists of 17 residues. V was trimmed by 0 bases and J by 2 bases, leaving 16 bases between them. CDR1 and CDR2 from the germline V gene are MGHRA and YSYEKL. CDR3: CASSQDGDGQLNYGYTF. CDR3 DNA: TGCGCCAGCAGCCAAGACGGAGACGGCCAGCTAAACTATGGCTACACCTTC.

The J gene is TRBJ1-5, the V gene TRBV30; D gene unclear. Trimming pared 2 bases from V and 7 bases from J, leaving 21 bases between. Germline V gene sequence: CDR1 GTSNPN, CDR2 SVGIG (reference sequence). The CDR3 is 16 residues long. CDR3 DNA sequence: TGTGCCTGGAGTTGGAGAACAGCCCGAGCGAACCAGCCCCAGCATTTT. Amino acid sequence: CAWSWRTARANQPQHF.

The V call is TRBV6-6, the J call TRBJ2-1; perhaps D is TRBD1 or TRBD2 (6 bases each). The germline V gene has CDR1 MNHNY and CDR2 SVGAGI (reference sequence). V was cut by 5 bases and J by 0 bases, with 11 bases left in between. The CDR3 loop spans 15 amino acids. The CDR3 loop reads CASSRGGGSYNEQFF. The DNA for the CDR3 is TGTGCCAGCAGTAGAGGAGGGGGCTCCTACAATGAGCAGTTCTTC.

The chain employs TRBV27 and TRBJ1-1; D gene unclear. The CDR3 runs 14 residues. Looked up from germline, CDR1 is MNHEY and CDR2 is SMNVEV (reference sequence). Between the trimmed V and J ends, which lost 8 bases and 8 bases, there was a span of 21 bases. Here the CDR3 reads CASSRLTQQNEAFF. CDR3 DNA sequence: TGTGCCAGCTCCCGCCTAACCCAACAGAACGAAGCTTTCTTT.

The V and J genes are TRBV6-1 and TRBJ2-2; D is perhaps TRBD2 (6 bases). Deletions cut 3 bases from V and 6 bases from J, with 14 bases between. This CDR3 contains 15 residues. Germline V CDR1 and CDR2: MNHNS, SASEGT. For the CDR3, the DNA is TGTGCCAGCAGTGAGGCACTGACTAGTTCCGGGGAGCTGTTTTTT. Translating it yields CASSEALTSSGELFF.

The V gene is TRBV19, the J gene TRBJ1-4; D not certain. Germline V gene lookup returns CDR1 LNHDA and CDR2 SQIVND (reference sequence). The CDR3 consists of 13 residues. Trimming took 6 bases from V and 8 from J, leaving 13 bases between them. CDR3 sequence (DNA): TGTGCCAGTAGGGCCGGATTCATAGAAAAACTGTTTTTT. It is translated as CASRAGFIEKLFF.

J is TRBJ2-5 and V is TRBV14; 7 positions agree with TRBD2. Germline V lookup: CDR1 SGHDN, CDR2 FVKESK. The CDR3 runs to 17 residues. J gave up 0 bases and V 1 base, and 8 bases lay outside the gene matches. The CDR3 protein is CASSQGPKRGYQETQYF. DNA of the CDR3: TGTGCCAGCAGCCAAGGGCCAAAGCGGGGATACCAAGAGACCCAGTACTTC.

V usage is TRBV28 and J usage is TRBJ2-7; maybe TRBD2 (6 bases). Per the germline V gene, CDR1 is MDHEN and CDR2 is SYDVKM. The CDR3 loop spans 15 amino acids. V dropped 4 bases and J dropped 2 bases, with 15 bases sitting between them. In DNA, the CDR3 is TGTGCCAGCAGTTCCCCCGGGACTGGCGCCTACGAGCAGTACTTC. Translated, it gives CASSSPGTGAYEQYF. Full variable domain (missing parts from reference TRBV28 and TRBJ2-7): DVKVTQSSRYLVKRTGEKVFLECVQDMDHENMFWYRQDPGLGLRLIYFSYDVKMKEKGDIPEGYSVSREKKERFSLILESASTNQTSMYLCASSSPGTGAYEQYFGPGTRLTVT.

The chain couples TRBV2 to TRBJ1-4; 8 bases agree with TRBD1. V dropped 5 bases and J dropped 4; count of bases not matched to a gene: 6. Germline V gene lookup returns CDR1 SNHLY and CDR2 FYNNEI. The CDR3 runs to 15 residues. CDR3 nucleotide sequence: TGTGCCAGCAGTTCACAGGGGGGGAGTAATGAAAAACTGTTTTTT. Residues: CASSSQGGSNEKLFF.

The CDR3 sequence: CASSPSPRDSISYEQYF. In DNA form, the CDR3 reads TGCGCCAGCAGCCCATCTCCCCGGGACTCAATCTCCTACGAGCAGTACTTC. This chain links TRBV4-1 with TRBJ2-7, with D maybe TRBD2 (6 bases). The CDR3 contains 17 residues. Per germline, CDR1 MGHRA and CDR2 YSYEKL. V was shortened by 4 bases and J by 0 bases, with 19 bases between the two germline ends.

This rearrangement joins TRBV30 to TRBJ1-1; TRBD1 might be the D (5 bases). This CDR3 region has 14 residues. V was cut by 0 bases and J by 1 base, with 9 bases left in between. CDR1 is GTSNPN, CDR2 SVGIG, per germline (reference sequence). CDR3 DNA: TGTGCCTGGAGTGTCCTGAGGGGGAACACTGAAGCTTTCTTT. It codes for CAWSVLRGNTEAFF.

The V gene is TRBV29-1, the J gene TRBJ2-1; 8 bases line up with TRBD1. CDR1 is SQVTM and CDR2 is ANQGSEA in the germline V gene. The trim removed 7 bases at V and 5 bases at J, leaving 4 bases unmatched. This CDR3 has 12 residues. The CDR3 loop is CSGGQANNEQFF. The CDR3 DNA reads as TGCAGCGGGGGACAGGCCAACAATGAGCAGTTCTTC.

Written as DNA, the CDR3 is TGTGCCAGCAGTGGTAAAGGAATTGGGACCCAGTACTTC. The encoded protein is CASSGKGIGTQYF. V and J are TRBV2 and TRBJ2-5, with unresolved D. The V and J ends lost 4 bases and 7 bases respectively, with 13 bases between them. From germline, CDR1 is SNHLY and CDR2 FYNNEI. CDR3 length: 13 residues.

J is TRBJ1-1 and V is TRBV5-1; D gene unclear. V lost 0 bases, J lost 13 bases, and 19 bases lay in between. Germline V gene lookup returns CDR1 SGHRS and CDR2 YFSETQ. The CDR3 has 14 amino acids. CDR3 region: CASSLGHEFSRGFF. For the CDR3, the DNA is TGCGCCAGCAGCTTGGGCCACGAGTTCTCCCGGGGTTTCTTT.

The chain couples TRBV19 to TRBJ2-2, with D possibly being TRBD1 or TRBD2 (6 bases each). The ends were cut back, 3 bases at V and 2 bases at J, with 13 bases in the middle. The CDR3 is made up of 16 amino acids. Germline V gene data show CDR1 as LNHDA and CDR2 as SQIVND (reference sequence). The CDR3 DNA follows: TGTGCCAGTAGTATTCGGAGGGGGGCCAACACCGGGGAGCTGTTTTTT. Translating gives CASSIRRGANTGELFF.

This clone was counted once. V is TRBV5-6 and J is TRBJ1-2; maybe TRBD1 (5 bases). The CDR3 is made up of 16 amino acids. The ends were cut back, 0 bases at V and 1 base at J, with 13 bases in the middle. Germline V gives CDR1 SGHDT, CDR2 YYEEEE. CDR3 DNA: TGTGCCAGCAGCTTGGAATCCACAGGAGTTAACTATGGCTACACCTTC. As protein: CASSLESTGVNYGYTF.

For this clone: Distinct nucleotide sequences in the sample also encode this CDR3. The gene calls are TRBV20-1 and TRBJ2-2; unclear D gene. Trimming stripped 6 bases from V and 2 bases from J, with 4 bases between. Per germline, CDR1 DFQATT and CDR2 SNEGSKA (reference sequence). This CDR3 is 11 amino acids long. The CDR3 DNA reads as TGCAGTGCCCCAAACACCGGGGAGCTGTTTTTT. It codes for CSAPNTGELFF.

This clone was seen many times. J is TRBJ1-4 and V is TRBV6-1; D uncertain. This CDR3 has 13 amino acids. Germline values: CDR1 MNHNS, CDR2 SASEGT. The V end lost 7 bases, the J end lost 8 bases, and 14 bases lay between the germline ends. CDR3 region: CASTQLSEEKLFF. In DNA, the CDR3 is TGTGCCAGCACCCAACTTTCCGAGGAAAAACTGTTTTTT.

The chain employs TRBV28 and TRBJ2-6; D is uncertain. The CDR3 is 15 residues long. Trimming left V 6 bases short and J 0 bases short, with 9 bases between. The germline gives CDR1 MDHEN, CDR2 SYDVKM. The CDR3 loop reads CASRVRSSGANVLTF. The DNA for the CDR3 is TGTGCCAGCAGAGTAAGGAGCTCTGGGGCCAACGTCCTGACTTTC.

This chain connects TRBV2 to TRBJ2-2; possibly TRBD2 for D (6 bases). The germline V and J ends were trimmed by 6 bases and 0 bases, with 14 bases remaining between them. This CDR3 contains 16 residues. Germline CDR1 reads SNHLY; CDR2 reads FYNNEI. The CDR3 nucleotides are TGTGCCAGCAGCGGAACGGGACTTACGAACACCGGGGAGCTGTTTTTT. It is translated as CASSGTGLTNTGELFF.

The V and J genes are TRBV6-5 and TRBJ1-5; maybe TRBD1 (5 bases). The germline V and J ends were trimmed by 5 bases and 9 bases, with 20 bases remaining between them. The CDR3 loop spans 15 amino acids. Germline loops: CDR1 MNHEY, CDR2 SVGAGI. For the CDR3, the DNA is TGTGCCAGCAGTAGACCCGGGACGGGCGGGGGGCCCCAGCATTTT. Translating gives CASSRPGTGGGPQHF.

V gene TRBV11-2 combines with J gene TRBJ2-3; TRBD2 matches at 10 bases. The V segment lost 3 bases and the J segment 4 bases; nucleotides outside the gene matches: 4. The CDR3 is 15 amino acids. Per germline, CDR1 SGHAT and CDR2 FQNNGV. In DNA, the CDR3 is TGTGCCAGCAGCTTTCTAGCGGGAGCCGCAGATACGCAGTATTTT. It codes for CASSFLAGAADTQYF.

The J gene is TRBJ2-7, the V gene TRBV2; D gene uncertain. The CDR3 contains 14 residues. Trimming removed 5 bases from V and 2 bases from J, with 13 bases in between. Germline V gene sequence: CDR1 SNHLY, CDR2 FYNNEI. The CDR3 bases are TGTGCCAGCAGTTGGTCAGGTGAGGCCTACGAGCAGTACTTC. This sequence encodes CASSWSGEAYEQYF.

The chain is built from TRBV25-1 and TRBJ2-7, with 11 bases identical to TRBD1. The CDR3 contains 15 residues. V shed 3 bases, J shed 3 bases, and the junction held 4 bases outside the gene matches. Germline assignment: CDR1 MGHDK and CDR2 SYGVNS. Written as DNA, the CDR3 is TGTGCCAGCAGTGACTCCGGGACAGGGGGCTACGAGCAGTACTTC. Protein sequence: CASSDSGTGGYEQYF.

The chain uses TRBV15 and TRBJ2-1, with D maybe TRBD1 (8 bases). Germline CDR1 reads LNHNV; CDR2 reads YYDKDF (reference sequence). The CDR3 runs 15 residues. V dropped 3 bases and J dropped 5 bases, with 14 bases sitting between them. CDR3 sequence: CATSSRQGTNNEQFF. The DNA of the CDR3 is TGTGCCACCAGCAGTCGACAGGGGACTAACAATGAGCAGTTCTTC.

The V and J genes are TRBV11-3 and TRBJ2-7; 10 bases are a match to TRBD1. CDR3 length equals 14 residues. The J segment lost 6 bases and the V segment lost 5 bases, leaving 7 bases of the junction unmatched. Per germline, CDR1 SGHNT and CDR2 YENEEA. The CDR3 protein is CASSKGQGSGEQYF. CDR3 in DNA: TGTGCCAGCAGCAAGGGACAGGGGTCGGGCGAGCAGTACTTC. Full variable domain (remainder filled in from reference TRBV11-3 and TRBJ2-7): EAGVVQSPRYKIIEKKQPVAFWCNPISGHNTLYWYLQNLGQGPELLIRYENEEAVDDSQLPKDRFSAERLKGVDSTLKIQPAELGDSAVYLCASSKGQGSGEQYFGPGTRLTVT.

For this clone: A read error is possible here, since a much larger clone lies one base away. Other DNA sequences of this sample code for an identical CDR3. The chain is built from TRBV10-2 and TRBJ2-7; D unclear. V dropped 4 bases and J dropped 3 bases, with 4 bases sitting between them. CDR1 is WSHSY and CDR2 is SAAADI in the germline V gene. The CDR3 runs 11 residues. For the CDR3, the DNA is TGCGCCAGCAGTGCCCACTACGAGCAGTACTTC. It yields the protein CASSAHYEQYF.